What follows are 8 T cell receptor beta chains derived from one specimen sequenced in a study of blood T cell repertoires in COVID-19. Only in-frame clones appear in the TCRdb table, and some are missing; sequencing was by immunoSEQ multiplex PCR. The top ten hold approximately 3.1% of the sample, which has tens of thousands of clones, about nine tenths seen once. Sequenced sample: peripheral blood. These receptors all come from a woman aged 70-85 years with acute or convalescent COVID-19.

The chain carries TRBV4-2 and TRBJ1-1; weak D call: TRBD1 (6 bases). The CDR3 has 13 residues. Germline CDR1 LGHNA, CDR2 YNFKEQ. V shed 8 bases and J shed 1 base, with 11 bases lying between them. The CDR3, as DNA: TGTGCCAGCGGGGGCTCACGGAACACTGAAGCTTTCTTT. It specifies CASGGSRNTEAFF.

In this sample, this clone turned up a few times. The CDR3 does not close with the conserved phenylalanine or tryptophan, likely indicating a read error. It is unclear where the CDR3 begins or ends on the DNA, so no DNA is shown, and the CDR3 is as TCRdb lists it. The gene calls are TRBV21-1 and TRBJ1-6; TRBD1 is the table's D call and was not checked against the DNA. TRBV21-1 is classified as a pseudogene. The CDR3 contains 11 residues when both ends are counted. The CDR3 region is CASTDRAFLIR.

In regard to this clone: Additional DNA sequences in this sample encode the identical CDR3. The V gene is TRBV18, the J gene TRBJ2-7; 11 bases are a match to TRBD1. The germline V gene encodes CDR1 KGHSH and CDR2 LQKENI. This CDR3 comprises 15 residues. V lost 3 bases and J lost 3; bases outside the gene matches: 4. This CDR3 reads CASSPGTGGIYEQYV. The CDR3 DNA follows: TGTGCCAGCTCACCCGGGACAGGGGGTATCTACGAGCAGTACGTC.

The gene calls are TRBV11-2 and TRBJ2-3; D is possibly TRBD1 (6 bases). CDR1 and CDR2 (germline): SGHAT, FQNNGV. V dropped 2 bases and J dropped 2 bases, with 11 bases sitting between them. This CDR3 has 15 amino acids. The CDR3 DNA reads TGTGCCAGCAGCTTACTCGGACAGTTCACAGATACGCAGTATTTT. Its protein product is CASSLLGQFTDTQYF.

The V gene is TRBV19, the J gene TRBJ1-2; 7 nucleotides align to TRBD1. Trimming cost V 10 bases and J 2 bases; bases outside gene matches: 4. The V gene's germline CDR1 is LNHDA and CDR2 SQIVND (reference sequence). This CDR3 contains 12 residues. The CDR3 sequence is CATYRGNYGYTF. The CDR3 DNA sequence: TGTGCCACCTACAGGGGAAACTATGGCTACACCTTC. Full variable domain (rest looked up from reference TRBV19 and TRBJ1-2): DGGITQSPKYLFRKEGQNVTLSCEQNLNHDAMYWYRQDPGQGLRLIYYSQIVNDFQKGDIAEGYSVSREKKESFPLTVTSAQKNPTAFYLCATYRGNYGYTFGSGTRLTVV.

The chain is built from TRBV5-1 and TRBJ2-6; tentative D call: TRBD1 (6 bases). Trimming removed 1 base at V and 2 bases at J, with 16 bases between. The V gene's germline CDR1 is SGHRS and CDR2 YFSETQ. CDR3 size: 18 residues. CDR3: CASSLFAGAGAGANVLTF. Here the CDR3 DNA reads TGCGCCAGCAGCTTGTTCGCAGGGGCTGGGGCTGGGGCCAACGTCCTGACTTTC.

V gene TRBV10-3 combines with J gene TRBJ1-5; 7 bases fit TRBD1. The germline CDR1 and CDR2 sequences are ENHRY and SYGVKD. The CDR3 runs 15 residues. The trim removed 2 bases at V and 3 bases at J, leaving 4 bases unmatched. The CDR3 sequence is CAISETGVANQPQHF. CDR3 coding DNA: TGTGCCATCAGTGAGACAGGGGTGGCCAATCAGCCCCAGCATTTT.

The genes are TRBV6-5 and TRBJ1-5; no definite D call. The germline V gene encodes CDR1 MNHEY and CDR2 SVGAGI. The CDR3 extends over 12 amino acids. Deletions cut 6 bases from V and 6 bases from J, with 9 bases between. The CDR3 sequence: CASRVPRQPQHF. The CDR3 nucleotides read TGTGCCAGCAGGGTTCCGCGTCAGCCCCAGCATTTT.